Listed below are T cell receptor beta chains from one sample, sequenced in a study of cytomegalovirus exposure and HLA in healthy donors. TCRdb keeps only in-frame clones here, not all; method: immunoSEQ multiplex PCR. The repertoire consists of some 150,000 clones, with around 74% occurring once and the leading ten covering more than 3.5%. The sample consisted of PBMCs. The receptors here all came from a man between 18 and 35 years old in good health and CMV-seropositive. Each CDR3 is given with its conserved first and last residue. D genes are given only for firm matches. The listing skips clone size in some rows; elsewhere it reads once, few, many or a size class.

CDR3 protein: CASSSSTNTEAFF; CDR3 DNA: TGTGCCAGCAGTTCCTCTACGAACACTGAAGCTTTCTTT; V gene: TRBV2; D gene: -; clone size: -; J gene: TRBJ1-1
CDR3 protein: CASSISTSVYNEQFF; CDR3 DNA: TGTGCCAGTAGTATTTCGACTAGCGTCTACAATGAGCAGTTCTTC; V gene: TRBV19; D gene: TRBD2; clone size: -; J gene: TRBJ2-1
CDR3 protein: CSASAGNTIYF; CDR3 DNA: TGCAGTGCTAGTGCGGGAAACACCATATATTTT; V gene: TRBV20-1; D gene: -; clone size: -; J gene: TRBJ1-3
CDR3 protein: CASSTHGSSYNEQFF; CDR3 DNA: TGTGCCAGCAGCACCCACGGGAGCTCCTACAATGAGCAGTTCTTC; V gene: TRBV9; D gene: -; clone size: -; J gene: TRBJ2-1
CDR3 protein: CAISAVADTQYF; CDR3 DNA: TGTGCCATCAGTGCCGTAGCAGATACGCAGTATTTT; V gene: TRBV10-3; D gene: -; clone size: few; J gene: TRBJ2-3
CDR3 protein: CASSPPGLAGEDEQYF; CDR3 DNA: TGCGCCAGCAGCCCCCCGGGACTAGCGGGAGAGGACGAGCAGTACTTC; V gene: TRBV4-3; D gene: TRBD2; clone size: -; J gene: TRBJ2-7
CDR3 protein: CASSQTAGTQYF; CDR3 DNA: TGTGCCAGCAGTCAAACCGCGGGCACCCAGTACTTC; V gene: TRBV27; D gene: -; clone size: -; J gene: TRBJ2-5
CDR3 protein: CASSPRLAGDVSGANVLTF; CDR3 DNA: TGCGCCAGCAGCCCAAGACTAGCGGGAGACGTCTCTGGGGCCAACGTCCTGACTTTC; V gene: TRBV4-3; D gene: TRBD2; clone size: -; J gene: TRBJ2-6
CDR3 protein: CASSFGTGVYEQYF; CDR3 DNA: TGTGCCAGCAGCTTTGGGACAGGGGTCTACGAGCAGTACTTC; V gene: TRBV5-6; D gene: TRBD1; clone size: -; J gene: TRBJ2-7
CDR3 protein: CASSVAGGREKLFF; CDR3 DNA: TGTGCCAGCAGCGTCGCCGGGGGACGAGAAAAACTGTTTTTT; V gene: TRBV9; D gene: -; clone size: -; J gene: TRBJ1-4
CDR3 protein: CASSEGSYGYTF; CDR3 DNA: TGCGCCAGCAGCGAAGGGAGCTATGGCTACACCTTC; V gene: TRBV5-1; D gene: -; clone size: -; J gene: TRBJ1-2
CDR3 protein: CASSLATTSTDTQYF; CDR3 DNA: TGCGCCAGCAGCTTGGCGACAACTAGCACAGATACGCAGTATTTT; V gene: TRBV5-1; D gene: -; clone size: few; J gene: TRBJ2-3
CDR3 protein: CASSRPQFSPVYEQYF; CDR3 DNA: TGTGCCAGCAGTCGACCACAGTTTTCGCCGGTCTACGAGCAGTACTTC; V gene: TRBV28; D gene: -; clone size: -; J gene: TRBJ2-7
CDR3 protein: CASRGGTGGSTSNQPQHF; CDR3 DNA: TGTGCCAGTAGAGGGGGGACAGGGGGATCGACTAGCAATCAGCCCCAGCATTTT; V gene: TRBV19; D gene: TRBD1; clone size: -; J gene: TRBJ1-5
CDR3 protein: CASSQGRGTDTQYF; CDR3 DNA: TGTGCCAGTAGCCAGGGGAGGGGAACAGATACGCAGTATTTT; V gene: TRBV19; D gene: -; clone size: -; J gene: TRBJ2-3
CDR3 protein: CASSLGGLAYNEQFF; CDR3 DNA: TGTGCCAGCAGCTTAGGGGGACTAGCCTACAATGAGCAGTTCTTC; V gene: TRBV11-2; D gene: TRBD2; clone size: once; J gene: TRBJ2-1
CDR3 protein: CASSSGQGAEQYF; CDR3 DNA: TGTGCCAGCAGCTCGGGACAGGGGGCCGAGCAGTACTTC; V gene: TRBV4-2; D gene: TRBD1; clone size: -; J gene: TRBJ2-7
CDR3 protein: CASSLRGSQETQYF; CDR3 DNA: TGTGCCAGCAGCTTACGGGGTAGCCAAGAGACCCAGTACTTC; V gene: TRBV7-9; D gene: -; clone size: -; J gene: TRBJ2-5
CDR3 protein: CASSPREGGTYEQYF; CDR3 DNA: TGTGCCAGCTCACCAAGAGAAGGGGGAACCTACGAGCAGTACTTC; V gene: TRBV18; D gene: -; clone size: -; J gene: TRBJ2-7
CDR3 protein: CASSKTGPNNEQFF; CDR3 DNA: TGTGCCAGCAGCAAAACAGGGCCGAACAATGAGCAGTTCTTC; V gene: TRBV6-5; D gene: -; clone size: -; J gene: TRBJ2-1
CDR3 protein: CASRQTGYEQYF; CDR3 DNA: TGTGCCAGCAGACAGACAGGCTACGAGCAGTACTTC; V gene: TRBV28; D gene: -; clone size: -; J gene: TRBJ2-7
CDR3 protein: CASSHPRSTDTQYF; CDR3 DNA: TGTGCCAGCAGCCACCCACGGAGCACAGATACGCAGTATTTT; V gene: TRBV4-2; D gene: -; clone size: -; J gene: TRBJ2-3
CDR3 protein: CASSLGSTGEQYF; CDR3 DNA: TGCGCCAGCAGCTTGGGCTCGACGGGGGAGCAGTACTTC; V gene: TRBV5-1; D gene: -; clone size: -; J gene: TRBJ2-5
CDR3 protein: CASSKGTGQGRHNEQFF; CDR3 DNA: TGTGCCAGTAGTAAAGGCACGGGACAGGGTCGGCACAATGAGCAGTTCTTC; V gene: TRBV19; D gene: TRBD1; clone size: -; J gene: TRBJ2-1
CDR3 protein: CSTQRDTTNTEAFF; CDR3 DNA: TGCAGCACCCAAAGGGACACCACGAACACTGAAGCTTTCTTT; V gene: TRBV29-1; D gene: -; clone size: -; J gene: TRBJ1-1
CDR3 protein: CAISASSQGRMQGNEKLFF; CDR3 DNA: TGTGCCATCAGTGCTTCATCCCAGGGTCGGATGCAAGGGAATGAAAAACTGTTTTTT; V gene: TRBV10-3; D gene: -; clone size: -; J gene: TRBJ1-4
CDR3 protein: CASSYGDSGELFF; CDR3 DNA: TGTGCCAGCAGTTACGGAGATTCCGGGGAGCTGTTTTTT; V gene: TRBV6-5; D gene: -; clone size: -; J gene: TRBJ2-2
CDR3 protein: CASSSQTSGGSYEQYF; CDR3 DNA: TGTGCCAGCAGCTCCCAAACTAGCGGGGGATCCTACGAGCAGTACTTC; V gene: TRBV11-2; D gene: TRBD2; clone size: few; J gene: TRBJ2-7
CDR3 protein: CASSLGTGGNTEAFF; CDR3 DNA: TGTGCCAGCAGCTTAGGGACAGGCGGGAACACTGAAGCTTTCTTT; V gene: TRBV7-2; D gene: TRBD1; clone size: -; J gene: TRBJ1-1
CDR3 protein: CASRRTVPNEKLFF; CDR3 DNA: TGTGCCAGCAGGCGGACAGTTCCCAATGAAAAACTGTTTTTT; V gene: TRBV6-5; D gene: -; clone size: few; J gene: TRBJ1-4
CDR3 protein: CASSPPSTGGNQPQHF; CDR3 DNA: TGTGCCAGCTCACCCCCCTCGACAGGGGGGAATCAGCCCCAGCATTTT; V gene: TRBV18; D gene: TRBD1; clone size: few; J gene: TRBJ1-5
CDR3 protein: CASSVLSGTSYEQYF; CDR3 DNA: TGTGCCAGCAGTGTCCTTAGCGGAACCTCCTACGAGCAGTACTTC; V gene: TRBV6-1; D gene: -; clone size: -; J gene: TRBJ2-7
CDR3 protein: CASREAGGNTIYF; CDR3 DNA: TGTGCCAGCAGGGAGGCTGGAGGAAACACCATATATTTT; V gene: TRBV6-5; D gene: -; clone size: once; J gene: TRBJ1-3
CDR3 protein: CSVVRSAEAFF; CDR3 DNA: TGCAGCGTCGTCCGTTCGGCTGAAGCTTTCTTT; V gene: TRBV29-1; D gene: -; clone size: -; J gene: TRBJ1-1
CDR3 protein: CASGDFNQPQHF; CDR3 DNA: TGCGCCAGTGGAGACTTCAATCAGCCCCAGCATTTT; V gene: TRBV10-2; D gene: -; clone size: -; J gene: TRBJ1-5